Shown below are 5 T cell receptor beta chains from a single sample sequenced in a study of cytomegalovirus exposure and HLA in healthy donors. The PCR used 60 Vbeta and 13 Jbeta primers. Using immunoSEQ multiplex PCR, the repertoire was profiled, and TCRdb retains in-frame clones only, with some absent. The table has approximately 75,000 clones, 84% seen once; the top ten hold under 20%. The sample was PBMCs. The source is a man between 65 and 85 years old in good health and CMV-seropositive.

The CDR3 loop is CASSPPSQGGEQYF. In nucleotides, the CDR3 is TGTGCCAGCTCACCACCGTCCCAGGGGGGCGAGCAGTACTTC. The chain joins TRBV18 to TRBJ2-7; D perhaps matches TRBD1 (7 bases). With 0 bases removed from V and 6 bases from J, the gap between germline ends came to 12 bases. CDR3 length equals 14 residues. The germline V gene encodes CDR1 KGHSH and CDR2 LQKENI.

The chain employs TRBV27 and TRBJ1-2; D unclear. The CDR3 runs to 14 residues. Trimming pared 4 bases from V and 4 bases from J, leaving 13 bases between. Germline values: CDR1 MNHEY, CDR2 SMNVEV (reference sequence). The CDR3 sequence: CASSSMGAAYGYTF. CDR3 sequence (DNA): TGTGCCAGCAGTTCAATGGGAGCAGCCTATGGCTACACCTTC.

This chain links TRBV28 with TRBJ2-3; a possible D gene is TRBD2 (5 bases). Per germline, CDR1 MDHEN and CDR2 SYDVKM. V gave up 7 bases and J gave up 0 bases, with 14 bases separating them. This CDR3 is 15 amino acids long. CDR3 nucleotide sequence: TGTGCCAGCACCGGAGCGGAGTACAGCACAGATACGCAGTATTTT. This translates into CASTGAEYSTDTQYF.

CDR3 in DNA: TGTGCCAGCAGCCGACCCGGACTAGCGGGAGTTAATGAGCAGTTCTTC. This codes for CASSRPGLAGVNEQFF. The chain couples TRBV11-2 to TRBJ2-1; TRBD2 matches at 13 bases. This CDR3 is 16 amino acids long. The germline V gene has CDR1 SGHAT and CDR2 FQNNGV. Trimming cost V 5 bases and J 7 bases; bases outside gene matches: 8.

The chain has TRBV2 and TRBJ1-3; a possible D gene is TRBD1 (5 bases). The ends were cut back, 2 bases at V and 3 bases at J, with 11 bases in the middle. CDR1 and CDR2 (germline): SNHLY, FYNNEI. This CDR3 has 15 residues. The CDR3 DNA sequence: TGTGCCAGCAGTGAACCGACGGGGGGTGGAAACACCATATATTTT. Translated: CASSEPTGGGNTIYF.